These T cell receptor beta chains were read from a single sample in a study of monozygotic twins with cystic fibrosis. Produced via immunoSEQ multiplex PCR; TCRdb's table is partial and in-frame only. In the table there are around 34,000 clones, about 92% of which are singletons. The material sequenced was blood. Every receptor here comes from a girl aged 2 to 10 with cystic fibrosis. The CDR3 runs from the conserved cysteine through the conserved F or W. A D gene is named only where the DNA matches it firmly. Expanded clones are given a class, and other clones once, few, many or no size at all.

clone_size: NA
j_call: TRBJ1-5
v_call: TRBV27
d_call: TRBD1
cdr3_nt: TGTGCCAGCAGTCCCTCAGGGGGGCGCGCTCAGCCCCAGCATTTT
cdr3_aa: CASSPSGGRAQPQHF

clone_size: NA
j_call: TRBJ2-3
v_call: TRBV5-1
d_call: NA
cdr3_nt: TGCGCCAGCAGCTTGGGGCAGGTTAGCACAGATACGCAGTATTTT
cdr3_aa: CASSLGQVSTDTQYF

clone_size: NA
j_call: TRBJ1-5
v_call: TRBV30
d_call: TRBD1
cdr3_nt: TGTGCCTGGGCAAACAGGGGGGTCAATCAGCCCCAGCATTTT
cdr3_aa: CAWANRGVNQPQHF

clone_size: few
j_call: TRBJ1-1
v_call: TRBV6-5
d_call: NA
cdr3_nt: TGTGCCAGCAGACCCTCGGACAGACTGAACACTGAAGCTTTCTTT
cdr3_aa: CASRPSDRLNTEAFF

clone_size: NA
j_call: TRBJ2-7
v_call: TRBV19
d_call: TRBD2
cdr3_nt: TGTGCCAGTAGTGAACTAGCGGGAGGTACCTACGAGCAGTACTTC
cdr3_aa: CASSELAGGTYEQYF

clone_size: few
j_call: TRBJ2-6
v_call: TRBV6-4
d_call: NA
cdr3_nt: TGTGCCAGCAGTAAACAGGATAAGGACTCTGGGGCCAACGTCCTGACTTTC
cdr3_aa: CASSKQDKDSGANVLTF

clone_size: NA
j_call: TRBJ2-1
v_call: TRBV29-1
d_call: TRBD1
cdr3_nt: TGCAGCGTTGCCGGGACAGACGAGTTGCATGAGCAGTTCTTC
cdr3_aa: CSVAGTDELHEQFF

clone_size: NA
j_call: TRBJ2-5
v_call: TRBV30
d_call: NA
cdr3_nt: TGTGCCTGGACCAGTATAGGGCATCAAGAGACCCAGTACTTC
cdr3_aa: CAWTSIGHQETQYF

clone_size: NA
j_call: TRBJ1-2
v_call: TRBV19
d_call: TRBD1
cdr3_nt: TGTGCCACCGCCCGGGACAGGGGATCATATGGCTACACCTTC
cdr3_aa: CATARDRGSYGYTF

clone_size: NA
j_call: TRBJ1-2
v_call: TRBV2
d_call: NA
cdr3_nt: TGTGCCAGCAGCCGGCCGAGGGTAATACTTTATGGCTACACCTTC
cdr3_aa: CASSRPRVILYGYTF

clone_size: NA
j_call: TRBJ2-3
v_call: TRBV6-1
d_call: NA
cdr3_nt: TGTGCCAGCAGTGCGCCAGCCCACACAGATACGCAGTATTTT
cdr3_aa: CASSAPAHTDTQYF

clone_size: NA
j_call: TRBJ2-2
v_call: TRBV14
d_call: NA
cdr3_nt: TGTGCCAGCAGCCAAGTGGGCGCGAACACCGGGGAGCTGTTTTTT
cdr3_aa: CASSQVGANTGELFF

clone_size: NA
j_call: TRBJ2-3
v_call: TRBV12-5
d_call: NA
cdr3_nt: TGTGCTAGTGGTTTGGTACCCCCGGGGAGCGGAGCTAAGACTAGCACAGATACGCAGTATTTT
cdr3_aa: CASGLVPPGSGAKTSTDTQYF

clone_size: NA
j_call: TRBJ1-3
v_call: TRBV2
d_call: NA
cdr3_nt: TGTGCCAGCAGTGAGAGGCGGGTAGCAGGCGGAGGTGGAAACACCATATATTTT
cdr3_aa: CASSERRVAGGGGNTIYF

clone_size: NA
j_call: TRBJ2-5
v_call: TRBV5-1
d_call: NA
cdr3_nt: TGCGCCAGCAGCCCAGGGGCTCAAGAGACCCAGTACTTC
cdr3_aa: CASSPGAQETQYF

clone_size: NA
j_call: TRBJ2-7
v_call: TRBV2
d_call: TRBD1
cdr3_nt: TGTGCCAGCAGCGCCGGGACAGGGTACTACGAGCAGTACTTC
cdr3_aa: CASSAGTGYYEQYF

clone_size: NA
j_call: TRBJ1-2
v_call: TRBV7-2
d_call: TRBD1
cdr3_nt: TGTGCCAGCAGCCGGGCGGTAGGACAGGGGGGCTATGGCTACACCTTC
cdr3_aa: CASSRAVGQGGYGYTF

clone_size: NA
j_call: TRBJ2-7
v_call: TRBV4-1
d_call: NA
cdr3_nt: TGCGCCAGCAGCCAAGTTGGGCGTAGCGAGCAGTACTTC
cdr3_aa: CASSQVGRSEQYF

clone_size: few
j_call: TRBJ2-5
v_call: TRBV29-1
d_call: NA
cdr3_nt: TGCAGCGTTGAGCACACCCGCGAGTACCAAGAGACCCAGTACTTC
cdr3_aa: CSVEHTREYQETQYF

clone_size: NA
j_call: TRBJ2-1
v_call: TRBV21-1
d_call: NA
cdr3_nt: TGTGCCACCTGGAGCGATGAGCAGTTCTTC
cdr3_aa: CATWSDEQFF

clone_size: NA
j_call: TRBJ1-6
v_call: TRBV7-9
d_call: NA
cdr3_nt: TGTGCCAGCAGCCCCACGACAACTTCACCCCTCCACTTT
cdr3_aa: CASSPTTTSPLHF

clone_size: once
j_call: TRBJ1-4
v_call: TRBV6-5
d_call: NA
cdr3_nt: TGTGCCAGCAGTCTCCGGGAGGTTAATGAAAAACTGTTTTTT
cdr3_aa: CASSLREVNEKLFF

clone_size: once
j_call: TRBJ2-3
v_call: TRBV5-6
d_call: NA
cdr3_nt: TGTGCCAGCAGCCTGGGTCTGAGAGGAGATACGCAGTATTTT
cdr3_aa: CASSLGLRGDTQYF

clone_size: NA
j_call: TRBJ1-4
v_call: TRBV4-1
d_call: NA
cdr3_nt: TGCGCCAGCAGCCAAGACCCAACTGCGAAACTGTTTTTT
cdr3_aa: CASSQDPTAKLFF

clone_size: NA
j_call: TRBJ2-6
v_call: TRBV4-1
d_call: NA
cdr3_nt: TGCGCCAGCAGCCAAGATAAGGCAGTCTCTGGGGCCAACGTCCTGACTTTC
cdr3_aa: CASSQDKAVSGANVLTF

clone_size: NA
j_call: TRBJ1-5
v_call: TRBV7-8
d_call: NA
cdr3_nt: TGTGCCAGCAGCTTGACAGGTATAGGGGGTCAGCCCCAGCATTTT
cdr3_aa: CASSLTGIGGQPQHF

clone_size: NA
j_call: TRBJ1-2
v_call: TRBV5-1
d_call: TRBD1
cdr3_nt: TGCGCCAGCAGCTTGGACAGGGGGCCATTTAAGGGCTACACCTTC
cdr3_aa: CASSLDRGPFKGYTF

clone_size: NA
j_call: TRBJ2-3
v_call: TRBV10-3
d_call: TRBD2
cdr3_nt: TGTGCCATCAGTATAGCGGGAGAAACAGATACGCAGTATTTT
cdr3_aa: CAISIAGETDTQYF

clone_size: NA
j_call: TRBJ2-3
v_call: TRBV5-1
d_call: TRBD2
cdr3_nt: TGCGCCAGCAGCTTGGGTGGGGGGGTCCCCACAGATACGCAGTATTTT
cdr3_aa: CASSLGGGVPTDTQYF

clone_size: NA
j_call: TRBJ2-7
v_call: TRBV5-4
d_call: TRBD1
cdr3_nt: TGTGCCAGCAGCGGCGGGGACAGGGCCTACGAGCAGTACTTC
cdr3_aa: CASSGGDRAYEQYF

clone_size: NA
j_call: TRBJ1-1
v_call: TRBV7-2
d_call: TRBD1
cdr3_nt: TGTGCCAGCAGCCAGATACCGGGACAGGGCTTCGTAGCTTTCTTT
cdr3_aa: CASSQIPGQGFVAFF

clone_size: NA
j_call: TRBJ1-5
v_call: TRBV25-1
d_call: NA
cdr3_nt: TGTGCCACCAGGTGGGGGGATCAGCCCCAGCATTTT
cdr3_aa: CATRWGDQPQHF

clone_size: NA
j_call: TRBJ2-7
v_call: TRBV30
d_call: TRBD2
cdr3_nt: TGTGCCTGGAGTGTTTATTGGAGCGGGAGGGTTTCCTACGAGCAGTACTTC
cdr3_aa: CAWSVYWSGRVSYEQYF

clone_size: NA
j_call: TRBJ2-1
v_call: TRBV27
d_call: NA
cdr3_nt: TGTGCCAGCAGTGGGACTCAAACGTTCTTC
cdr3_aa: CASSGTQTFF

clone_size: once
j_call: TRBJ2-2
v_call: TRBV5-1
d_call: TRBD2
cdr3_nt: TGCGCCAGCAGCTTGGAACTAGCGGCCGGGGAGCTGTTTTTT
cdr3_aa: CASSLELAAGELFF

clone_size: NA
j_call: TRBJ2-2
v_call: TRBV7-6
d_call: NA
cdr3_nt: TGTGCCAGCAGCGCCGGCGGGGAGCTGTTTTTT
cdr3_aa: CASSAGGELFF

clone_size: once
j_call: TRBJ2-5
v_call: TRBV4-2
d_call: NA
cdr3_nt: TGTGCCAGCAGCCAAGTGGCTGCGGGATTTCAAGAGACCCAGTACTTC
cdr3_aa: CASSQVAAGFQETQYF

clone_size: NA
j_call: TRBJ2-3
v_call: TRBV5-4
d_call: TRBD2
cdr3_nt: TGTGCCAGCGGGTCTGGGGCGGGAGGGCCGTCAGATACGCAGTATTTT
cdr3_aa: CASGSGAGGPSDTQYF

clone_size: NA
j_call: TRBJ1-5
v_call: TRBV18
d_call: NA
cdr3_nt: TGTGCCAGCTCAGCTCAAAAAAATCAGCCCCAGCATTTT
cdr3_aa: CASSAQKNQPQHF

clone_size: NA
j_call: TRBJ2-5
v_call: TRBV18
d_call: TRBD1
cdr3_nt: TGTGCCAGCTCACCTCAGGACAGGGTGGAGACCCAGTACTTC
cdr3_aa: CASSPQDRVETQYF